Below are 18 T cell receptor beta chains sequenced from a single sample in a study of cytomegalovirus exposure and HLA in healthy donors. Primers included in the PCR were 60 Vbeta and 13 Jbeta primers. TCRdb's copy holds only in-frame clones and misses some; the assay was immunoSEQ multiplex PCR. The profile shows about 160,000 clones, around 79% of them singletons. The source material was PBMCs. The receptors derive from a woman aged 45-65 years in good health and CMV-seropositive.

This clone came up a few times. The DNA of the CDR3 is TGTGCCACTACCAGGGACTATCGAAAGTTCGGGGAGCTGTTTTTT. Translated, it gives CATTRDYRKFGELFF. This sequence joins TRBV15 and TRBJ2-2, with 7 bases matching TRBD2. Trimming removed 9 bases from V and 7 bases from J; junction bases left unmatched: 14. CDR3 size: 15 residues. Looked up from germline, CDR1 is LNHNV and CDR2 is YYDKDF (reference sequence).

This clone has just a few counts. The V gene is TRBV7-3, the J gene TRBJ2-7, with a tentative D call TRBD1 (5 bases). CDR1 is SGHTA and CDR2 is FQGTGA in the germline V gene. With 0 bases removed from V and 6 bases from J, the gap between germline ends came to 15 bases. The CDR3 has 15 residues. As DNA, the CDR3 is TGTGCCAGCAGCTTAACGCATAGGACCCAGGGCGAGCAGTACTTC. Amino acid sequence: CASSLTHRTQGEQYF.

CDR3 DNA sequence: TGTGCCAGCAGCTTCAAACCGGACAGGGGGAAAGGGCGAGCTTTCTTT. Its translation is CASSFKPDRGKGRAFF. This chain connects TRBV7-8 to TRBJ1-1; 10 bases match TRBD1. CDR3 length: 16 residues. Per the germline V gene, CDR1 is SGHVS and CDR2 is FQNEAQ. V lost 3 bases, J lost 10 bases, and 14 bases stayed unmatched.

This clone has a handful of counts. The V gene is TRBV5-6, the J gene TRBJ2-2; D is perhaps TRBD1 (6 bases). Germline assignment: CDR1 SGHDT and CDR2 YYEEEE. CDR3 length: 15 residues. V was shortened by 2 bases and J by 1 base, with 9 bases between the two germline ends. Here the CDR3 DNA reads TGTGCCAGCAGCTTCAAACAGGGGAACACCGGGGAGCTGTTTTTT. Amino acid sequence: CASSFKQGNTGELFF.

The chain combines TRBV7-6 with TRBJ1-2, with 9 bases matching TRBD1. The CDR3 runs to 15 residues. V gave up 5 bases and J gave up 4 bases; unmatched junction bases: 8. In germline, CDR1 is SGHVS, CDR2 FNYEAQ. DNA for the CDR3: TGTGCCAGCAGCGGCAGACAGGGGGTCAGCTATGGCTACACCTTC. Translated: CASSGRQGVSYGYTF.

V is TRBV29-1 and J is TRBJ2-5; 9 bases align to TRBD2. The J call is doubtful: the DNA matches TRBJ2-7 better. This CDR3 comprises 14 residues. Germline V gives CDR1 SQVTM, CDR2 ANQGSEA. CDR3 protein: CSVAGGSGNYEQYF. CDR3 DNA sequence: TGCAGCGTAGCGGGGGGTAGCGGGAACTACGAGCAGTACTTC.

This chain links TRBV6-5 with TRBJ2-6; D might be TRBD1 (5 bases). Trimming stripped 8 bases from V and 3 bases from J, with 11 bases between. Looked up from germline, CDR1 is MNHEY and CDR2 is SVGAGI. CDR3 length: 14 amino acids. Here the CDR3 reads CASLGEGGANVLTF. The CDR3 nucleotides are TGTGCCAGCCTAGGGGAAGGTGGGGCCAACGTCCTGACTTTC.

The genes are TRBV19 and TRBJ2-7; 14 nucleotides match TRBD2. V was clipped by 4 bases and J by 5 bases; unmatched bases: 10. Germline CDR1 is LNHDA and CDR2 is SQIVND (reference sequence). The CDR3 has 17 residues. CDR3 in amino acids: CASSRSGTSGSSHEQYF. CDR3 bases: TGTGCCAGTAGTAGATCCGGGACTAGCGGGAGCAGCCACGAGCAGTACTTC.

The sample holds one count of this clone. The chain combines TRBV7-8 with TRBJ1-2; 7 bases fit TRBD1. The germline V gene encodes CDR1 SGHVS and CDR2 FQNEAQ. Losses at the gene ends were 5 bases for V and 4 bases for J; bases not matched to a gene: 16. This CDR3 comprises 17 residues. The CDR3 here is CASSPRGQGGEGYGYTF. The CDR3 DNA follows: TGTGCCAGCAGCCCCAGGGGCCAAGGGGGCGAGGGCTATGGCTACACCTTC.

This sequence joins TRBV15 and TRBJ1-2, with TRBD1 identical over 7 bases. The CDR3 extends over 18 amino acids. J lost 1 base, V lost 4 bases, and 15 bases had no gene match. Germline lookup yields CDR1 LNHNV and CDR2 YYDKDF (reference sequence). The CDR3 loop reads CATSKRSDPGTDNYGYTF. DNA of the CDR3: TGTGCCACCAGCAAGAGGAGTGACCCCGGGACAGATAACTATGGCTACACCTTC.

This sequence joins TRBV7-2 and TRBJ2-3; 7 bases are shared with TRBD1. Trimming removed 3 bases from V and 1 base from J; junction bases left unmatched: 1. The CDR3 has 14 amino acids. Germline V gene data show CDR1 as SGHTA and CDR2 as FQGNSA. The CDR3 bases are TGTGCCAGCAGCTTTGACAGGGGCACAGATACGCAGTATTTT. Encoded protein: CASSFDRGTDTQYF.

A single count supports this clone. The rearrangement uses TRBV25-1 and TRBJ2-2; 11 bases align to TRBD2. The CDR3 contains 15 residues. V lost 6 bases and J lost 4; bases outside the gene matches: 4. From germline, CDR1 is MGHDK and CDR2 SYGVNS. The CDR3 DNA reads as TGTGCCAGCAGCGTAGGACTAGCGGGCACCGGGGAGCTGTTTTTT. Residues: CASSVGLAGTGELFF.

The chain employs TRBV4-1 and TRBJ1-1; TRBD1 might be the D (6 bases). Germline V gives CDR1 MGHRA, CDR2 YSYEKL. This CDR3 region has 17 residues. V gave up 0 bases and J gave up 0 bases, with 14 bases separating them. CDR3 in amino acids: CASSQDWGGTLNTEAFF. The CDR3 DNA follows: TGCGCCAGCAGCCAAGATTGGGGGGGGACATTGAACACTGAAGCTTTCTTT.

The CDR3 coding sequence is TGCGCCAGCAGCCACCAGGGGGACTCTGGAAACACCATATATTTT. Translation: CASSHQGDSGNTIYF. The genes are TRBV5-1 and TRBJ1-3; 7 nucleotides match TRBD1. Germline assignment: CDR1 SGHRS and CDR2 YFSETQ. The CDR3 is 15 residues long. Trimming removed 4 bases from V and 0 bases from J; junction bases left unmatched: 4. Combining the CDR3 with reference TRBV5-1 and TRBJ1-3 gives the whole variable domain KAGVTQTPRYLIKTRGQQVTLSCSPISGHRSVSWYQQTPGQGLQFLFEYFSETQRNKGNFPGRFSGRQFSNSRSEMNVSTLELGDSALYLCASSHQGDSGNTIYFGEGSWLTVV.

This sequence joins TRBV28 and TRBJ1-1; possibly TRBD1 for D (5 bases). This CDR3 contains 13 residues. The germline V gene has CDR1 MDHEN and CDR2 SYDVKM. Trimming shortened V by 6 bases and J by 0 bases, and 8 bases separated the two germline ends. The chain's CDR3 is CASRDRLNTEAFF. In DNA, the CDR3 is TGTGCCAGCAGAGACAGATTGAACACTGAAGCTTTCTTT.

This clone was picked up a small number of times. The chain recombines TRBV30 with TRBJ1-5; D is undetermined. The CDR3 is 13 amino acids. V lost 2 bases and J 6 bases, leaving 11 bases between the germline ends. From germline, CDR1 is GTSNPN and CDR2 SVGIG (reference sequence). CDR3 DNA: TGTGCCTGGAGTCGTGGCCGGAGTCAGCCCCAGCATTTT. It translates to CAWSRGRSQPQHF.

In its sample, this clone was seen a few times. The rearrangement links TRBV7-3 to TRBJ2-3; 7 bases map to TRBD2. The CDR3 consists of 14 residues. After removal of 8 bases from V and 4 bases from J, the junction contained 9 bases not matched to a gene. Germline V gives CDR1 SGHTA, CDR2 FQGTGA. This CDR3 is CASRAGVSPDTQYF. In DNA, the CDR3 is TGTGCCAGCCGGGCGGGAGTTAGCCCAGATACGCAGTATTTT.

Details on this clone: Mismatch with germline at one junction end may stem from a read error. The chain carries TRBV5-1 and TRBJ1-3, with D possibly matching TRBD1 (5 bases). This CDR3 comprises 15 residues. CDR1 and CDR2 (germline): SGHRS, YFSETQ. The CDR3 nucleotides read TGTGCCAGCAGCTTGGTGGGGCCTACCGGTAACACCATATATTTT. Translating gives CASSLVGPTGNTIYF. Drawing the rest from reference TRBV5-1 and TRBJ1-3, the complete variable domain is KAGVTQTPRYLIKTRGQQVTLSCSPISGHRSVSWYQQTPGQGLQFLFEYFSETQRNKGNFPGRFSGRQFSNSRSEMNVSTLELGDSALYLCASSLVGPTGNTIYFGEGSWLTVV.